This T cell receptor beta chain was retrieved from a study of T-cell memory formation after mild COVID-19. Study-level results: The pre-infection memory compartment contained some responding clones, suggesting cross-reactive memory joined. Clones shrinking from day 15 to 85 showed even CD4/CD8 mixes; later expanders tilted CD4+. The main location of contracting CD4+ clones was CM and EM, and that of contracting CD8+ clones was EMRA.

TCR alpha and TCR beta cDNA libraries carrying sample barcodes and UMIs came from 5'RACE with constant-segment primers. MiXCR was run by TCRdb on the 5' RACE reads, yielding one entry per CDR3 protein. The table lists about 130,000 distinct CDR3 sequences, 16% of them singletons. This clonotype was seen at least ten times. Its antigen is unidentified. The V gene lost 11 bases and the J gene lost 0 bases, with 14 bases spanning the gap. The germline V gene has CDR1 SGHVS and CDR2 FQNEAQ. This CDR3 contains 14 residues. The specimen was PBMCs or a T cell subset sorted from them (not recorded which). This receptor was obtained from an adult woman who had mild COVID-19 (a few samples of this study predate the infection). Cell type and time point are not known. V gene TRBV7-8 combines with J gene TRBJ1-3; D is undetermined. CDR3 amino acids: CAGGPGPSGNTIYF. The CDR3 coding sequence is TGTGCCGGTGGACCGGGTCCCTCTGGAAACACCATATATTTT. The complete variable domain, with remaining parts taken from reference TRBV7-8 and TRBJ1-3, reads GAGVSQSPRYKVAKRGQDVALRCDPISGHVSLFWYQQALGQGPEFLTYFQNEAQLDKSGLPSDRFFAERPEGSVSTLKIQRTQQEDSAVYLCAGGPGPSGNTIYFGEGSWLTVV.